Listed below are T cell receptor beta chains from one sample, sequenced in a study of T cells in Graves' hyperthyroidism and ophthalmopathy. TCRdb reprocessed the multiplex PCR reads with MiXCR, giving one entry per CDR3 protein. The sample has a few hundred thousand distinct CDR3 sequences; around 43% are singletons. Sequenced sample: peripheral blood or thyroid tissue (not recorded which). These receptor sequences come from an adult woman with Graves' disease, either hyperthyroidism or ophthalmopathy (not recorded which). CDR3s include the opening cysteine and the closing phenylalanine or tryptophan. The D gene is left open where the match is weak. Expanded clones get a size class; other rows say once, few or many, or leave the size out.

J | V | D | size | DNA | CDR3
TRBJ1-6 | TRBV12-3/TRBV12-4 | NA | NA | TGTGCCAGCGGGGTCGGCGTCGGATCACCCCTCCACTTT | CASGVGVGSPLHF
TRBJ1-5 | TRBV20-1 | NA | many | TGCAGTGCTCGTGGGCCCGATCGGCGTCAGCCCCAGCATTTT | CSARGPDRRQPQHF
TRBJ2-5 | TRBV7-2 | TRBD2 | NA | TGTGCCAGCAGCTTAGTCGGTGGCGGGAGAGAGACCCAGTACTTC | CASSLVGGGRETQYF
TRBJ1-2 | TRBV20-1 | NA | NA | TGCAGTGCTAGAGACACGAAGTTCTATGGCTACACCTTC | CSARDTKFYGYTF
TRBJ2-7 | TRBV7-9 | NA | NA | TGTGCCAGCAGCATGGACACCTCTTACGAGCAGTACTTC | CASSMDTSYEQYF
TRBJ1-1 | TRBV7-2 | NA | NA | TGTGCCAGCAGCTTAGAGCGGCTGAACACTGAAGCTTTCTTT | CASSLERLNTEAFF
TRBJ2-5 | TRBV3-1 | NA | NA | TGTGCCAGCAGCCAGAGCGAGAGATTCTCCCAGTACTTC | CASSQSERFSQYF
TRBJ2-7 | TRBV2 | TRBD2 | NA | TGTGCCAGTACCCGGACTAGCGGGAGGGGGTACGAGCAGTACTTC | CASTRTSGRGYEQYF
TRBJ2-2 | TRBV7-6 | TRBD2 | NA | TGTGCCAGCAGCCCCAGGACTAGCGGGAGGCCCGGGGAGCTGTTTTTT | CASSPRTSGRPGELFF
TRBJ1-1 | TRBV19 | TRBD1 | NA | TGTGCCAGTAGCGAGCAGGGGGCCGTCACTGAAGCTTTCTTT | CASSEQGAVTEAFF
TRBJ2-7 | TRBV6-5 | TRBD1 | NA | TGTGCCAGCACTCCTCCGGGACAGGGTTCCGAGCAGTACTTC | CASTPPGQGSEQYF
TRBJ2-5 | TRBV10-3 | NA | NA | TGTGCCATCAGTGAGCCGGGTGAAGAGACCCAGTACTTC | CAISEPGEETQYF
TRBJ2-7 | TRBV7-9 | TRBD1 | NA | TGTGCCAGCAGCCACCGGGACAGGGCGGGAGAGCAGTACTTC | CASSHRDRAGEQYF
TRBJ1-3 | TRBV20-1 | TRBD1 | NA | TGCAGTGCCGACAGGGCCAGCTCTGGAAACACCATATATTTT | CSADRASSGNTIYF
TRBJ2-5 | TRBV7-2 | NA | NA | TGTGCCAGCAGCTTATTTGGGACCCAGTACTTC | CASSLFGTQYF
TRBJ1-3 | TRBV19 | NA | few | TGTGCCAGTAGCCGAGGCGTGGCTGGAAACACCATATATTTT | CASSRGVAGNTIYF
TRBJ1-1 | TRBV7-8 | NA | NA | TGTGCCAGCAGCTTAGCCCGCACCACGAACACTGAAGCTTTCTTT | CASSLARTTNTEAFF
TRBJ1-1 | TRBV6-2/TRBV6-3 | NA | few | TGTGCCAGCAGTTACCGTTGGACAGTAGAGGGAGCTTTCTTT | CASSYRWTVEGAFF
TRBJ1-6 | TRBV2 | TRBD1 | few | TGTGCCAGCGACCGAGGACAGGGTTTCAATTCACCCCTCCACTTT | CASDRGQGFNSPLHF
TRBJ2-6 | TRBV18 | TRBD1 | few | TGTGCCAGCTCACCTCAACAGGGGGTCTCCGTCCTGACTTTC | CASSPQQGVSVLTF
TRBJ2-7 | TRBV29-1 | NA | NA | TGCAGCGTTGCTCTGCGGAGGAGCTCCTACGAGCAGTACTTC | CSVALRRSSYEQYF
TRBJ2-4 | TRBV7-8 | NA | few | TGTGCCAGCAGCTTTAAGGGCCCGCGGGACATTCAGTACTTC | CASSFKGPRDIQYF
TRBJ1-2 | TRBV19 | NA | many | TGTGCCAGTTCTAATTCCGGGGGACTCTATGGCTACACCTTC | CASSNSGGLYGYTF
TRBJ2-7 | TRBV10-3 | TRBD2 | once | TGTGCCATCAGCTTGTACGCGGGAGGAACCTACGAGCAGTACTTC | CAISLYAGGTYEQYF
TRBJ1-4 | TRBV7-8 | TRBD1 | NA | TGTGCCAGCAGCATCGACAGGGGACCTAATGAAAAACTGTTTTTT | CASSIDRGPNEKLFF
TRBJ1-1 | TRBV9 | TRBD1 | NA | TGTGCCAGCTCACGACAGGGAATTGTTTTGAACACTGGAGCTTTCTTT | CASSRQGIVLNTGAFF
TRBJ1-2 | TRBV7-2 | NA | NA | TGTGCCAGCAGCCATGGGGAAGGCTATGGCTACACCTTC | CASSHGEGYGYTF
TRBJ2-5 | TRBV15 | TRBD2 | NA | TGTGCCACCAGCAGAGAACTAGCGGGAGTGGAGACCCAGTACTTC | CATSRELAGVETQYF
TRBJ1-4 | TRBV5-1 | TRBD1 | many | TGCGCCAGCAGCTTGGGGACAGGGGGTGAAAAACTGTTTTTT | CASSLGTGGEKLFF
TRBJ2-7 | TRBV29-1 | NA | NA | TGCAGCGTTGTGACAGATTCTTACTACGAGCAGTACTTC | CSVVTDSYYEQYF
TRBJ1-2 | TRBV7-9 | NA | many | TGTGCCAGCAGCTCTAAGGGAGGGAGTAACTATGGCTACACCTTC | CASSSKGGSNYGYTF
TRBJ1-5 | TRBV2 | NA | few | TGTGCCAGCCTGGCAAATAGCAATCAGCCCCAGCATTTT | CASLANSNQPQHF
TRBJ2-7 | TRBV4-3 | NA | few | TGCGCCAGCAGCCAAGTCCTGTCGAGCTACGAGCAGTACTTC | CASSQVLSSYEQYF
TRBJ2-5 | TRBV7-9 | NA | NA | TGTGCCAGCTCACCACTTCCGGCAGAGACCCAGTACTTC | CASSPLPAETQYF
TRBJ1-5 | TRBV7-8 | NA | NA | TGTGCCAGCAGCTTAGCGGGAGGCCCCTACGAGCATTTT | CASSLAGGPYEHF
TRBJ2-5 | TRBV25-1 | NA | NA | TGTGCTAGAAAGGACAGTAGTTACCAAGAGACCCAGTACTTC | CARKDSSYQETQYF
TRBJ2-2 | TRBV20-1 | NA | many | TGCAGTGCTGGACGTAGCGGAGGCTACACCGGGGAGCTGTTTTTT | CSAGRSGGYTGELFF
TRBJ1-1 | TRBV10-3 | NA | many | TGTGCCATCAGTGAGTCGAGGAGGACTGAAGCTTTCTTT | CAISESRRTEAFF
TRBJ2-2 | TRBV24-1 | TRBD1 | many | TGTGCCACCAGTGATTCTCGGCAGGGGGACACCGGGGAGCTGTTTTTT | CATSDSRQGDTGELFF
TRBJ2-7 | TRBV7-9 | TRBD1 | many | TGTGCCAGCAGCTTTGGCGGGACAGGGGTGGCCTACGAGCAGTACTTC | CASSFGGTGVAYEQYF
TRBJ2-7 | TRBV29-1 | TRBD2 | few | TGCAGCGTTGCCGATACCGGGACTAGCGGGAGAGAGCAGTACTTC | CSVADTGTSGREQYF
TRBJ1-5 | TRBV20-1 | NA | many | TGCAGTGCTAGGGGGGCGGCAGTTCGGAGCAATCAGCCCCAGCATTTT | CSARGAAVRSNQPQHF
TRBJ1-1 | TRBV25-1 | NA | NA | TGTGCTATAGGGACTCCGGGCAGCACTGAAGCTTTCTTT | CAIGTPGSTEAFF
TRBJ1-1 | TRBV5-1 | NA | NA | TGCGCCAGCAGCTTCGGACAAACCGTTGAAGCTTTCTTT | CASSFGQTVEAFF
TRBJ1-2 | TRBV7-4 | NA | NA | TGTGCCAGCAGCATCCGGGGAGGGGGCTACACCTTC | CASSIRGGGYTF
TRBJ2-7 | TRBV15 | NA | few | TGTGCCACCAGCAGAGATAAGGGGTCGTCCTACGAGCAGTACTTC | CATSRDKGSSYEQYF
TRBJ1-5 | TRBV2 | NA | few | TGTGCCAGCAGACGGACCGATCAGCCCCAGCATTTT | CASRRTDQPQHF
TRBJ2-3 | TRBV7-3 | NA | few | TGTGCCAGCAGCTTAACTTTCGGGGCAGATACGCAGTATTTT | CASSLTFGADTQYF
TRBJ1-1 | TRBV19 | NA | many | TGTGCCAGTAGTAAAATCAGGGGATCTAACACTGAAGCTTTCTTT | CASSKIRGSNTEAFF
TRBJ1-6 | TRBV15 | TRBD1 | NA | TGTGCCACCAGCATGAGACAGGGGATGAGAGGTTCACCCCTCCACTTT | CATSMRQGMRGSPLHF
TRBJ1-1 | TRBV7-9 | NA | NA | TGTGCCAGCAGCTTAGCGATAGGGGGAAACACTGAAGCTTTCTTT | CASSLAIGGNTEAFF
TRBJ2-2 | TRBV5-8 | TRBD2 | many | TGTGCCAGCAGCTTGGATGGGACTAGTGTTCCCGGGGAGCTGTTTTTT | CASSLDGTSVPGELFF
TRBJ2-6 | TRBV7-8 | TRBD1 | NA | TGTGCCAGCAGCTCGCAGGGGGTCTCTGGGGCCAACGTCCCGACCTTC | CASSSQGVSGANVPTF
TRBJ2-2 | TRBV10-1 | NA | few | TGCGCCAGCAGTGAGAGCGACACCGGGGAGCTGTTTTTT | CASSESDTGELFF
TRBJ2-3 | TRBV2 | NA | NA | TGTGCCAGCAGTCTACAGACAGCAGATACGCAGTATTTT | CASSLQTADTQYF
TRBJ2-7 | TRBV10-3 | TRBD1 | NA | TGTGCCATCAGCGCCGGACCGGGACAGGGCTCCTACGAGCAGTACTTC | CAISAGPGQGSYEQYF
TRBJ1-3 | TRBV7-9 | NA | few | TGTGCCAGCAGCGGACCCCTAAACACCATATATTTT | CASSGPLNTIYF